The clone carrying this TCR beta chain was observed at least ten times. The sample comes from a study of T-cell reconstitution after alpha-beta-depleted transplantation in children. Preparation of the TCRbeta library was carried out with unique molecular identifiers. TCRdb called the PCR reads again in MiXCR, with one record for every CDR3 protein. The sample lists about 690,000 distinct CDR3 sequences; roughly 15% were seen once. The CDR3 consists of 15 residues. V lost 8 bases and J lost 7, with 18 bases in between. In germline, CDR1 is SGHTA, CDR2 FQGNSA. The TCR originated in a human donor who donated a stem cell graft to a child with acute myeloid leukemia. The rearrangement joins TRBV7-2 to TRBJ1-6; tentative D call: TRBD1 (5 bases). Sequenced here: PBMCs from the stem cell graft donor, sampled from the stem cell graft. CDR3 sequence reads: CASSWGGQANSPLHF. The CDR3 nucleotides are TGTGCCAGCTCCTGGGGGGGTCAGGCCAATTCACCCCTCCACTTT.